The 31 T cell receptor beta chains reported below all come from one sample, sequenced in a study of blood T cell repertoires in COVID-19. Sequencing used immunoSEQ multiplex PCR; TCRdb keeps in-frame clones, though not all of them. The sample holds roughly 180,000 clones; over 80% are singletons and the top ten take 6.5% to 9%. The sequenced material came from peripheral blood. The receptors here all came from a woman between 35 and 50 years old with COVID-19, enrolled during active disease.

This rearrangement joins TRBV12-3 or TRBV12-4 to TRBJ2-1; TRBD1 matches at 8 bases. This CDR3 contains 13 residues. The junction had 9 bases not matched to a gene; V was cut back by 5 bases and J by 12 bases. The DNA for the CDR3 is TGTGCCAGCAGTATCGGACAGGGATTGTCGCAGTTCTTC. Its protein product is CASSIGQGLSQFF.

V is TRBV27 and J is TRBJ2-1, with D hard to call. The CDR3 has 14 residues. V was trimmed by 2 bases and J by 4 bases, leaving 9 bases between them. Germline V gene lookup returns CDR1 MNHEY and CDR2 SMNVEV (reference sequence). The CDR3 DNA sequence: TGTGCCAGCAGTTTAATCCTTCAGTACAATGAGCAGTTCTTC. It is translated as CASSLILQYNEQFF.

This chain connects TRBV7-6 to TRBJ1-4; weak D call: TRBD1 (6 bases). The germline V gene encodes CDR1 SGHVS and CDR2 FNYEAQ. The CDR3 has 15 residues. Trimming took 3 bases from V and 8 from J, leaving 16 bases between them. In nucleotides, the CDR3 is TGTGCCAGCAGCTTGCCAGGGGAGTTTGGGGAAAAACTGTTTTTT. It yields the protein CASSLPGEFGEKLFF.

As to this clone: The same CDR3 can be traced to other DNA sequences in this sample. This chain links TRBV12-3 or TRBV12-4 with TRBJ1-1; TRBD1 matches 9 bases. The CDR3 is 13 amino acids. V was clipped by 3 bases and J by 4 bases; unmatched bases: 0. CDR3 sequence reads: CASSLGQGTEAFF. The DNA for the CDR3 is TGTGCCAGCAGTTTGGGACAGGGCACTGAAGCTTTCTTT.

In this sample, this clone turned up once. J is TRBJ2-1 and V is TRBV20-1; D ambiguous. CDR3 length: 11 amino acids. V was cut by 4 bases and J by 6 bases, with 7 bases left in between. Germline CDR1 and CDR2: DFQATT and SNEGSKA (reference sequence). The CDR3 here is CSAILVNEQFF. The DNA of the CDR3 is TGCAGTGCTATTCTAGTCAATGAGCAGTTCTTC.

This clone showed up just once. The chain is built from TRBV24-1 and TRBJ2-1; TRBD2 matches at 13 bases. Trimming took 4 bases from V and 9 from J; bases not matched to a gene: 11. This CDR3 has 17 amino acids. Germline CDR1 reads KGHDR; CDR2 reads SFDVKD. The CDR3 spells CATSDPRGLAGEGEQFF. The DNA for the CDR3 is TGTGCCACCAGTGACCCCCGCGGACTAGCGGGGGAGGGTGAGCAGTTCTTC.

This clone was seen once. The chain is built from TRBV6-2 or TRBV6-3 and TRBJ2-7; 11 nucleotides match TRBD2. Germline loops: CDR1 MNHEY, CDR2 SVGEGT. CDR3 size: 16 residues. The V and J ends lost 0 bases and 5 bases, in that order; junction bases with no gene match: 6. CDR3 protein: CASSYSYSGGAHEQYF. CDR3 nucleotide sequence: TGTGCCAGCAGTTACTCCTATAGCGGGGGGGCCCACGAGCAGTACTTC.

The rearrangement links TRBV5-5 to TRBJ2-4, with a possible D match to TRBD2 (5 bases). V was pared by 0 bases and J by 3 bases, with 13 bases between. The CDR3 runs to 16 residues. Germline V gene sequence: CDR1 SGHKS, CDR2 YYEKEE (reference sequence). The CDR3 is CASSLGRTLDKNIQYF. CDR3 nucleotides: TGTGCCAGCAGCTTGGGGAGGACCCTCGACAAAAACATTCAGTACTTC.

This clone has more than one count but fewer than ten. The rearrangement uses TRBV2 and TRBJ2-7; D unresolved. This CDR3 contains 11 residues. V was shortened by 6 bases and J by 2 bases, with 5 bases between the two germline ends. Germline assignment: CDR1 SNHLY and CDR2 FYNNEI. The CDR3 spells CASSEPYEQYF. DNA of the CDR3: TGTGCCAGCAGCGAGCCCTACGAGCAGTACTTC.

The rearrangement uses TRBV24-1 and TRBJ1-5; 9 bases match TRBD1. This CDR3 spans 19 amino acids. V lost 5 bases, J lost 1 base, and 14 bases stayed unmatched. Germline CDR1 and CDR2: KGHDR and SFDVKD. The CDR3 sequence: CATSGGPGQGLGSNQPQHF. The CDR3 coding sequence is TGTGCCACCAGTGGAGGACCGGGACAGGGTTTGGGAAGCAATCAGCCCCAGCATTTT.

J is TRBJ2-1 and V is TRBV10-3; D ambiguous. Trimming stripped 10 bases from V and 5 bases from J, with 12 bases between. This CDR3 is 12 amino acids long. The V gene's germline CDR1 is ENHRY and CDR2 SYGVKD. CDR3 amino acids: CATSLTNNEQFF. In nucleotides, the CDR3 is TGTGCCACCTCACTAACAAACAATGAGCAGTTCTTC.

The rearrangement uses TRBV27 and TRBJ2-6; 11 bases fit TRBD1. The V gene end was trimmed by 3 bases and the J gene end by 2 bases; junction bases not matched to a gene: 6. The CDR3 has 18 residues. CDR1 MNHEY and CDR2 SMNVEV come from the germline V gene (reference sequence). The CDR3 nucleotides read TGTGCCAGCAGTTTCAGGGACAGGGGGTTGCCTGGGGCCAACGTCCTGACTTTC. Protein product: CASSFRDRGLPGANVLTF.

J is TRBJ2-3 and V is TRBV10-1; the D gene is possibly TRBD2 (6 bases). Germline lookup yields CDR1 WNHNN and CDR2 SYGVQD (reference sequence). The CDR3 runs to 14 residues. V gave up 4 bases and J gave up 5 bases, with 13 bases separating them. The CDR3 bases are TGCGCCAGCAGTGGTACTAGCCTGGGAGATACGCAGTATTTT. Encoded protein: CASSGTSLGDTQYF.

The chain uses TRBV6-2 or TRBV6-3 and TRBJ1-5; 8 bases match TRBD1. CDR1 is MNHEY, CDR2 SVGEGT, per germline. The CDR3 extends over 17 amino acids. V lost 2 bases and J lost 0; bases outside the gene matches: 6. Here the CDR3 DNA reads TGTGCCAGCAGTTACCCCAGGGGGCGGAATAGCAATCAGCCCCAGCATTTT. The encoded protein is CASSYPRGRNSNQPQHF.

The chain carries TRBV19 and TRBJ1-2; possible D gene TRBD1, 6 bases. Germline-derived CDR1 and CDR2 are LNHDA and SQIVND (reference sequence). The CDR3 spans 14 residues. Trimming shortened V by 3 bases and J by 4 bases, and 12 bases separated the two germline ends. Here the CDR3 DNA reads TGTGCCAGTAGTATTCTGGGGGCAGGCTATGGCTACACCTTC. Its translation is CASSILGAGYGYTF. The full variable domain, in which reference TRBV19 and TRBJ1-2 provide the parts outside the CDR3, is DGGITQSPKYLFRKEGQNVTLSCEQNLNHDAMYWYRQDPGQGLRLIYYSQIVNDFQKGDIAEGYSVSREKKESFPLTVTSAQKNPTAFYLCASSILGAGYGYTFGSGTRLTVV.

The chain is built from TRBV7-2 and TRBJ1-5; D is ambiguous. The CDR3 runs to 13 residues. Germline CDR1 and CDR2: SGHTA and FQGNSA. V lost 5 bases to trimming and J lost 4 bases, with 9 bases between them. The CDR3 protein is CASSPAVNQPQHF. CDR3 nucleotide sequence: TGTGCCAGCAGCCCTGCAGTGAATCAGCCCCAGCATTTT.

The chain is built from TRBV20-1 and TRBJ1-4, with a possible D match to TRBD1 (6 bases). The germline gives CDR1 DFQATT, CDR2 SNEGSKA (reference sequence). Trimming stripped 6 bases from V and 8 bases from J, with 10 bases between. The CDR3 has 11 amino acids. This CDR3 reads CSARGGEKLFF. CDR3 nucleotides: TGCAGTGCCAGGGGCGGAGAAAAACTGTTTTTT.

This chain joins TRBV5-1 and TRBJ1-1; D call uncertain. This CDR3 contains 16 residues. Germline V gives CDR1 SGHRS, CDR2 YFSETQ. V lost 4 bases and J lost 4, with 20 bases in between. The CDR3 sequence is CASSPRLVFGSTEAFF. Written as DNA, the CDR3 is TGCGCCAGCAGCCCCCGACTCGTGTTTGGATCCACTGAAGCTTTCTTT.

This clone was seen a handful of times. This rearrangement joins TRBV6-1 to TRBJ1-5, with 8 bases matching TRBD1. Germline trimming cut 2 bases from V and 7 bases from J; bases unmatched to any gene: 7. This CDR3 spans 15 amino acids. Per the germline V gene, CDR1 is MNHNS and CDR2 is SASEGT. In DNA, the CDR3 is TGTGCCAGCAGTGAATGGACAGGGACCAACCAGCCCCAGCATTTT. Its translation: CASSEWTGTNQPQHF.

This chain links TRBV5-1 with TRBJ1-2; 9 nucleotides line up with TRBD1. Losses at the gene ends were 4 bases for V and 4 bases for J; bases not matched to a gene: 14. The CDR3 is 17 residues long. CDR1 is SGHRS and CDR2 is YFSETQ in the germline V gene. The CDR3 sequence: CASSPSSGQGQVYGYTF. In DNA, the CDR3 is TGCGCCAGCAGCCCTTCGTCGGGACAGGGTCAGGTCTATGGCTACACCTTC. The whole variable domain, filled in from reference TRBV5-1 and TRBJ1-2, reads KAGVTQTPRYLIKTRGQQVTLSCSPISGHRSVSWYQQTPGQGLQFLFEYFSETQRNKGNFPGRFSGRQFSNSRSEMNVSTLELGDSALYLCASSPSSGQGQVYGYTFGSGTRLTVV.

There are a few counts of this clone. The CDR3 region is CASSLGVGVDTQYF. As DNA, the CDR3 is TGTGCCAGCAGCTTAGGGGTAGGGGTGGATACGCAGTATTTT. The rearrangement links TRBV7-8 to TRBJ2-3; perhaps TRBD1 as D (5 bases). There are 14 residues in the CDR3. Germline V lookup: CDR1 SGHVS, CDR2 FQNEAQ. Trimming stripped 1 base from V and 6 bases from J, with 11 bases between.

The chain couples TRBV5-4 to TRBJ1-1; TRBD1 aligns across 10 bases. V lost 4 bases to trimming and J lost 5 bases; unmatched junction nucleotides: 5. The CDR3 length is 14 residues. CDR1 and CDR2 (germline): SGHNT, YYREEE (reference sequence). The CDR3 spells CASSPDRGRTEAFF. The DNA for the CDR3 is TGTGCCAGCAGCCCGGACAGGGGGAGGACTGAAGCTTTCTTT.

The J gene is TRBJ1-2, the V gene TRBV10-2, with TRBD1 identical over 9 bases. The germline CDR1 and CDR2 sequences are WSHSY and SAAADI. Trimming removed 2 bases from V and 10 bases from J; junction bases left unmatched: 8. There are 14 residues in the CDR3. The CDR3 coding sequence is TGCGCCAGCAGTGAGACGGCCGGGACAGGGTACTACACCTTC. Translated: CASSETAGTGYYTF.

This clone appeared a few times. The rearrangement joins TRBV3-1 (or the pseudogene TRBV3-2) to TRBJ1-2, with a weak D call TRBD1 (5 bases). The V gene lost 3 bases and the J gene lost 8 bases, with 13 bases spanning the gap. CDR1 and CDR2 from the germline V gene are LGHDT and YNNKEL (reference sequence). CDR3 length: 13 amino acids. The CDR3 nucleotides read TGTGCCAGCAGCCACGGCGGGACGCAAGGCTACACCTTC. It encodes CASSHGGTQGYTF.

The chain is built from TRBV11-2 and TRBJ2-2; 12 bases map to TRBD2. Germline V CDR1 and CDR2: SGHAT, FQNNGV. V lost 1 base and J lost 0; bases outside the gene matches: 0. CDR3 size: 17 residues. CDR3 region: CASSLGTSGTNTGELFF. CDR3 nucleotides: TGTGCCAGCAGCTTAGGGACTAGCGGGACGAACACCGGGGAGCTGTTTTTT.

The rearrangement links TRBV24-1 to TRBJ1-2; TRBD1 might be the D (5 bases). The CDR3 is 13 residues long. Germline values: CDR1 KGHDR, CDR2 SFDVKD. Trimming removed 4 bases from V and 7 bases from J, with 12 bases in between. CDR3 amino acids: CATSETDIRGYTF. In nucleotides, the CDR3 is TGTGCCACCAGTGAAACGGACATCCGTGGCTACACCTTC.

The chain links TRBV27 to TRBJ2-2, with 8 bases fitting TRBD2. The germline V gene has CDR1 MNHEY and CDR2 SMNVEV (reference sequence). V dropped 8 bases and J dropped 1; count of bases not matched to a gene: 6. This CDR3 contains 15 residues. The CDR3 region is CASLRLALNTGELFF. The CDR3 coding sequence is TGTGCCAGCCTCAGACTAGCGCTGAACACCGGGGAGCTGTTTTTT.

The chain has TRBV28 and TRBJ1-2, with D maybe TRBD1 (5 bases). CDR3 size: 14 residues. CDR1 is MDHEN and CDR2 is SYDVKM in the germline V gene. Trimming left V 8 bases short and J 8 bases short, with 21 bases between. Here the CDR3 reads CASGSSGELGGYTF. Here the CDR3 DNA reads TGTGCCAGCGGGTCGTCGGGGGAGTTAGGGGGCTACACCTTC.

The chain employs TRBV29-1 and TRBJ1-1, with D possibly being TRBD1 (5 bases). V gave up 6 bases and J gave up 1 base, with 15 bases separating them. The V gene's germline CDR1 is SQVTM and CDR2 ANQGSEA. The CDR3 contains 14 residues. DNA of the CDR3: TGCAGCGTGCCCGGTGGGGGGGGGAACACTGAAGCTTTCTTT. Encoded protein: CSVPGGGGNTEAFF.

The chain carries TRBV11-2 and TRBJ1-4, with D unclear. V shed 5 bases and J shed 7 bases, with 14 bases lying between them. In germline, CDR1 is SGHAT, CDR2 FQNNGV. This CDR3 is built from 14 residues. CDR3 in amino acids: CASSPSRAGEKLFF. The CDR3 region has the DNA TGTGCCAGCAGCCCAAGTCGGGCGGGTGAAAAACTGTTTTTT. The variable domain in full, completed from reference TRBV11-2 and TRBJ1-4, reads EAGVAQSPRYKIIEKRQSVAFWCNPISGHATLYWYQQILGQGPKLLIQFQNNGVVDDSQLPKDRFSAERLKGVDSTLKIQPAKLEDSAVYLCASSPSRAGEKLFFGSGTQLSVL.

This sequence joins TRBV2 and TRBJ1-3, with D tentatively TRBD1 (5 bases). CDR1 and CDR2 from the germline V gene are SNHLY and FYNNEI. V was pared by 7 bases and J by 4 bases, with 17 bases between. The CDR3 totals 15 residues. The CDR3 loop is CASNRQDMKGNTIYF. The DNA for the CDR3 is TGTGCCAGCAATCGTCAGGACATGAAAGGAAACACCATATATTTT.